Sequencing of this T cell receptor (beta chain) was carried out in a study of blood T cell repertoires in COVID-19. About the study: Nucleic acid was either cDNA or gDNA, and it came from T cells, B-cell-depleted T cells, or PBMCs.

Per the study methods: The assay estimated nucleated cells by amplifying reference gene primers. Using immunoSEQ multiplex PCR, the repertoire was profiled, and TCRdb retains in-frame clones only, with some absent. V and J calls and clone size come straight from that table; D and trimming were deduced from the DNA. The top ten clones hold about 3% of a sample with 150,000 to 200,000 clones, about 74% of them seen once. Germline CDR1 SGHKS, CDR2 YYEKEE (reference sequence). V gave up 0 bases and J gave up 3 bases, with 7 bases separating them. The CDR3 consists of 14 residues. Sequenced: peripheral blood. This receptor was obtained from a woman older than 75 with acute or convalescent COVID-19. The chain uses TRBV5-5 and TRBJ1-5, with D perhaps TRBD1 (5 bases). The chain's CDR3 is CASSLATDNQPQHF. As DNA, the CDR3 is TGTGCCAGCAGCTTGGCGACAGACAATCAGCCCCAGCATTTT.